This TCR beta chain was obtained from a study of T cell responses to AZD1222 COVID-19 vaccine. In its sample, this clone was seen a few times. CDR1 and CDR2 (germline): MNHEY, SVGAGI. This CDR3 region has 13 residues. V was cut by 8 bases and J by 1 base, with 12 bases left in between. Assay: immunoSEQ multiplex PCR; the TCRdb copy retains only in-frame clones and omits some. The sample records roughly 250,000 clones, 85% to 95% being singletons. This receptor was identified in an adult in good health. This material consisted of peripheral blood, taken on day 0 of AZD1222 vaccination. The rearrangement links TRBV6-5 to TRBJ2-7; no clear D. The CDR3 nucleotides are TGTGCCAGCCTGGATGGGGTGTCCTACGAGCAGTACTTC. This translates into CASLDGVSYEQYF.